The 31 T cell receptor beta chains reported below all come from one sample, sequenced in a study of early T cells in non-severe SARS-CoV-2 infection. In TCRdb, the 5' RACE reads were re-called with MiXCR into one record per CDR3 protein. The data show around 50,000 distinct CDR3 sequences, with roughly 9.2% seen just once and under 5% held by the top ten. Input material: whole blood. The receptors derive from an adult who was a healthcare worker with PCR-confirmed SARS-CoV-2 infection or an uninfected control (not recorded which).

A few counts support this clonotype. The rearrangement joins TRBV29-1 to TRBJ1-1; a weak D match, TRBD1 (5 bases). Trimming shortened V by 7 bases and J by 0 bases, and 6 bases separated the two germline ends. The CDR3 totals 11 residues. Looked up from germline, CDR1 is SQVTM and CDR2 is ANQGSEA. CDR3 in amino acids: CSGQMNTEAFF. In nucleotides, the CDR3 is TGCAGCGGACAGATGAACACTGAAGCTTTCTTT. Full variable domain (rest looked up from reference TRBV29-1 and TRBJ1-1): SAVISQKPSRDICQRGTSLTIQCQVDSQVTMMFWYRQQPGQSLTLIATANQGSEATYESGFVIDKFPISRPNLTFSTLTVSNMSPEDSSIYLCSGQMNTEAFFGQGTRLTVV.

This clonotype has at least ten counts. The rearrangement links TRBV27 to TRBJ2-1; 7 bases match TRBD1. The CDR3 covers 14 residues. The germline CDR1 and CDR2 sequences are MNHEY and SMNVEV (reference sequence). The V segment lost 4 bases and the J segment 5 bases; nucleotides outside the gene matches: 5. In DNA, the CDR3 is TGTGCCAGCAGTTCCGGGACAGCTAACAATGAGCAGTTCTTC. Its translation is CASSSGTANNEQFF.

This clonotype was recorded many times. The V gene is TRBV5-1, the J gene TRBJ2-3; D not resolved. V lost 0 bases and J 0 bases, leaving 8 bases between the germline ends. Per the germline V gene, CDR1 is SGHRS and CDR2 is YFSETQ. The CDR3 contains 15 residues. CDR3 region: CASSLDATSTDTQYF. CDR3 DNA sequence: TGCGCCAGCAGCTTGGACGCCACTAGCACAGATACGCAGTATTTT. Full variable domain (missing parts from reference TRBV5-1 and TRBJ2-3): KAGVTQTPRYLIKTRGQQVTLSCSPISGHRSVSWYQQTPGQGLQFLFEYFSETQRNKGNFPGRFSGRQFSNSRSEMNVSTLELGDSALYLCASSLDATSTDTQYFGPGTRLTVL.

The sample holds a few counts of this clonotype. V is TRBV2 and J is TRBJ1-1; 8 bases agree with TRBD1. The germline gives CDR1 SNHLY, CDR2 FYNNEI. Losses at the gene ends were 5 bases for V and 10 bases for J; bases not matched to a gene: 9. This CDR3 is built from 13 residues. The CDR3 protein is CASSPNGQGRAFF. CDR3 DNA: TGTGCCAGCAGTCCGAACGGACAGGGCAGAGCTTTCTTT.

This clonotype occurred many times. The J gene is TRBJ2-7, the V gene TRBV6-5; 11 bases map to TRBD1. The CDR3 has 14 amino acids. Germline-derived CDR1 and CDR2 are MNHEY and SVGAGI. V was pared by 5 bases and J by 2 bases, with 2 bases of the junction left unmatched. CDR3 residues: CASSRTGGPYEQYF. CDR3 bases: TGTGCCAGCAGTCGGACAGGGGGCCCCTACGAGCAGTACTTC.

The chain is built from TRBV7-9 and TRBJ2-1; tentative D call: TRBD2 (6 bases). V shed 1 base and J shed 4 bases, with 14 bases lying between them. Germline V gives CDR1 SEHNR, CDR2 FQNEAQ (reference sequence). This CDR3 region has 16 residues. The DNA for the CDR3 is TGTGCCAGCAGCTTAGAACCGGGACTGTCGTACAATGAGCAGTTCTTC. It is translated as CASSLEPGLSYNEQFF.

On this clonotype itself: A read error may explain this, as a much larger clone is one base away. The rearrangement uses TRBV10-3 and TRBJ2-3, with D perhaps given as TRBD1 or TRBD2 (6 bases each). Trimming removed 8 bases from V and 0 bases from J, with 12 bases in between. This CDR3 comprises 14 residues. Germline CDR1 reads ENHRY; CDR2 reads SYGVKD. The CDR3 nucleotides are TGTGCCATCGGGGGGCGGGCTAGCACAGATACGCAGTATTTT. The encoded protein is CAIGGRASTDTQYF.

This clonotype was found many times. V gene TRBV29-1 combines with J gene TRBJ1-2; the D is unclear. V lost 4 bases and J lost 0, with 6 bases in between. The CDR3 covers 12 residues. CDR1 and CDR2 from the germline V gene are SQVTM and ANQGSEA. CDR3 protein: CSVAPANYGYTF. The CDR3 region has the DNA TGCAGCGTTGCCCCTGCTAACTATGGCTACACCTTC.

This clonotype was observed a handful of times. The J gene is TRBJ2-3, the V gene TRBV10-3; tentatively, D is TRBD2 (6 bases). CDR1 and CDR2 from the germline V gene are ENHRY and SYGVKD. V was clipped by 1 base and J by 1 base, with 12 bases between them. The CDR3 loop spans 16 amino acids. This CDR3 reads CAISEYGGGGTDTQYF. CDR3 nucleotide sequence: TGTGCCATCAGTGAGTACGGGGGAGGAGGCACAGATACGCAGTATTTT.

This chain links TRBV7-2 with TRBJ2-5; D remains ambiguous. CDR3 size: 14 residues. Looked up from germline, CDR1 is SGHTA and CDR2 is FQGNSA. Trimming removed 1 base at V and 2 bases at J, with 8 bases between. Here the CDR3 reads CASSLESRQETQYF. The CDR3 bases are TGTGCCAGCAGCTTAGAGTCTAGACAAGAGACCCAGTACTTC. Supplemented by reference TRBV7-2 and TRBJ2-5, the full variable domain reads GAGVSQSPSNKVTEKGKDVELRCDPISGHTALYWYRQSLGQGLEFLIYFQGNSAPDKSGLPSDRFSAERTGGSVSTLTIQRTQQEDSAVYLCASSLESRQETQYFGPGTRLLVL.

This chain joins TRBV5-1 and TRBJ1-1; D remains unclear. Germline V gives CDR1 SGHRS, CDR2 YFSETQ. This CDR3 is 14 amino acids long. Trimming cost V 0 bases and J 2 bases, with 8 bases left between them. CDR3 DNA: TGCGCCAGCAGCTTGGCACAGACAAACACTGAAGCTTTCTTT. This encodes CASSLAQTNTEAFF.

At least ten counts were recorded for this clonotype. The gene calls are TRBV20-1 and TRBJ2-7; the D gene is possibly TRBD2 (7 bases). V lost 2 bases, J lost 2 bases, and 13 bases lay in between. CDR1 is DFQATT and CDR2 is SNEGSKA in the germline V gene (reference sequence). CDR3 size: 14 residues. The CDR3 coding sequence is TGCAGTGCTAGACTTGCGGGGGACACCTACGAGCAGTACTTC. It encodes CSARLAGDTYEQYF.

This clonotype was seen only a few times. The chain is built from TRBV29-1 and TRBJ2-7, with D perhaps assigned TRBD1 or TRBD2 (5 bases each). The CDR3 has 12 residues. Trimming cost V 7 bases and J 5 bases, with 15 bases left between them. Looked up from germline, CDR1 is SQVTM and CDR2 is ANQGSEA. The CDR3 is CSAEGNTHEQYF. As DNA, the CDR3 is TGCAGCGCTGAGGGGAACACTCACGAGCAGTACTTC.

This clonotype occurred many times. The chain combines TRBV7-9 with TRBJ2-2; 7 bases agree with TRBD1. V lost 6 bases and J lost 5; bases outside the gene matches: 3. The V gene's germline CDR1 is SEHNR and CDR2 FQNEAQ (reference sequence). The CDR3 is 13 amino acids. As DNA, the CDR3 is TGTGCCAGCAGAAAGGACAGGACCGGGGAGCTGTTTTTT. Translating gives CASRKDRTGELFF.

V usage is TRBV6-5 and J usage is TRBJ2-1, with a possible D match to TRBD1 (6 bases). CDR3 length equals 13 residues. Germline V gene sequence: CDR1 MNHEY, CDR2 SVGAGI. V was trimmed by 0 bases and J by 15 bases, leaving 15 bases between them. CDR3 nucleotides: TGTGCCAGCAGTTACTCACAGGGTAGGTCGCCGTTCTTC. Translated, it gives CASSYSQGRSPFF.

V gene TRBV6-5 combines with J gene TRBJ2-1; 11 bases are shared with TRBD2. V lost 6 bases to trimming and J lost 4 bases; unmatched junction nucleotides: 17. CDR1 is MNHEY and CDR2 is SVGAGI in the germline V gene. CDR3 size: 19 residues. The CDR3, as DNA: TGTGCCAGCAGAACCGGGACTAGCGGAGTCCCGGCAGCTTACAATGAGCAGTTCTTC. Its translation: CASRTGTSGVPAAYNEQFF.

This clonotype was counted at least ten times. CDR3 region: CASSRGGNTEAFF. Here the CDR3 DNA reads TGCGCCAGCAGCCGGGGGGGCAACACTGAAGCTTTCTTT. This rearrangement joins TRBV5-1 to TRBJ1-1; D perhaps matches TRBD1 (6 bases). This CDR3 comprises 13 residues. Germline values: CDR1 SGHRS, CDR2 YFSETQ. Trimming took 4 bases from V and 2 from J, leaving 9 bases between them.

This clonotype was recorded at least ten times. The chain links TRBV4-2 to TRBJ1-2, with no clear D. Looked up from germline, CDR1 is LGHNA and CDR2 is YNFKEQ. The CDR3 consists of 15 residues. The V gene lost 4 bases and the J gene lost 5 bases, with 17 bases spanning the gap. This chain's CDR3 is CASSPDWSEAYGYTF. For the CDR3, the DNA is TGTGCCAGCAGCCCAGACTGGTCCGAGGCTTATGGCTACACCTTC.

There are many counts of this clonotype. CDR3 DNA: TGTGCCAGCAGCCCGCTCCTGACCGGGAGCTACAATGAGCAGTTCTTC. It yields the protein CASSPLLTGSYNEQFF. This rearrangement joins TRBV5-6 to TRBJ2-1; a weak D match, TRBD2 (6 bases). Per the germline V gene, CDR1 is SGHDT and CDR2 is YYEEEE. Trimming cost V 4 bases and J 3 bases, with 17 bases left between them. CDR3 length equals 16 residues.

This clonotype has at least ten counts. The V call is TRBV30, the J call TRBJ2-1; 9 nucleotides agree with TRBD2. The CDR3 is made up of 12 amino acids. Germline V gene sequence: CDR1 GTSNPN, CDR2 SVGIG (reference sequence). V lost 1 base and J lost 16; bases outside the gene matches: 8. CDR3 bases: TGTGCCTGGAGTGGGATAGCGGGAGACAGATTCTTC. It codes for CAWSGIAGDRFF.

This clonotype has a handful of counts. CDR3 sequence (DNA): TGTGCCAGCAGTGGACTAGCGGGGGACCTTGAGCAGTTCTTC. Amino acid sequence: CASSGLAGDLEQFF. V is TRBV2 and J is TRBJ2-1; TRBD2 matches 12 bases. The CDR3 covers 14 residues. Losses at the gene ends were 4 bases for V and 9 bases for J; bases not matched to a gene: 4. Per the germline V gene, CDR1 is SNHLY and CDR2 is FYNNEI.

This clonotype was picked up many times. The CDR3 nucleotides are TGCAGTGCTAACCCCGGGACTAGCTTCTCCTACAATGAGCAGTTCTTC. Its translation: CSANPGTSFSYNEQFF. The chain joins TRBV20-1 to TRBJ2-1, with 9 bases matching TRBD2. Germline V gives CDR1 DFQATT, CDR2 SNEGSKA (reference sequence). With V trimmed by 4 bases and J by 0 bases, 7 bases remained unmatched. The CDR3 length is 16 residues.

The chain uses TRBV20-1 and TRBJ2-4, with D perhaps TRBD2 (6 bases). Germline V CDR1 and CDR2: DFQATT, SNEGSKA (reference sequence). This CDR3 region has 15 residues. V lost 6 bases to trimming and J lost 3 bases, with 18 bases between them. For the CDR3, the DNA is TGCAGTGCGATCTTCTTGCGGGGCGGCAAAAACATTCAGTACTTC. It yields the protein CSAIFLRGGKNIQYF.

This clonotype was seen at least ten times. V is TRBV5-4 and J is TRBJ1-2, with TRBD1 matching over 8 bases. J lost 3 bases, V lost 2 bases, and 9 bases had no gene match. This CDR3 has 16 residues. From germline, CDR1 is SGHNT and CDR2 YYREEE (reference sequence). CDR3 sequence reads: CASSFAPGGAYYGYTF. CDR3 DNA: TGTGCCAGCAGCTTCGCACCAGGGGGCGCTTACTATGGCTACACCTTC.

At least ten counts were recorded for this clonotype. The chain links TRBV20-1 to TRBJ1-1; D is perhaps TRBD1 (6 bases). Germline-derived CDR1 and CDR2 are DFQATT and SNEGSKA (reference sequence). Trimming cost V 4 bases and J 6 bases, with 9 bases left between them. The CDR3 has 11 residues. The CDR3 bases are TGCAGTGCTACGTCAGGGGCTGAAGCTTTCTTT. Translated, it gives CSATSGAEAFF.

Turning to this clonotype: A much larger clone differs by one base, so this may be a read error. This CDR3 is CANSHESALPDTQYF. The CDR3 coding sequence is TGTGCCAACAGCCACGAATCAGCACTACCGGATACGCAGTATTTT. The chain joins TRBV11-1 to TRBJ2-3; D remains ambiguous. The CDR3 has 15 amino acids. In germline, CDR1 is SGHAT, CDR2 FQDESV (reference sequence).

This clonotype was counted many times. The chain joins TRBV7-2 to TRBJ2-1; 11 bases fit TRBD2. The CDR3 runs 16 residues. Germline V gives CDR1 SGHTA, CDR2 FQGNSA. V was clipped by 1 base and J by 10 bases; unmatched bases: 9. The CDR3 protein is CASSLVGTSGDPEQFF. The CDR3 nucleotides are TGTGCCAGCAGCTTAGTAGGGACTAGCGGTGACCCCGAGCAGTTCTTC.

This chain connects TRBV12-3 or TRBV12-4 to TRBJ2-5; D is uncertain. V was trimmed by 6 bases and J by 1 base, leaving 3 bases between them. The CDR3 consists of 11 residues. CDR3 bases: TGTGCCAGCAGCTCCCAAGAGACCCAGTACTTC. As protein: CASSSQETQYF.

The chain links TRBV6-5 to TRBJ2-3; possible D gene TRBD2, 6 bases. Germline CDR1 MNHEY, CDR2 SVGAGI. The V gene lost 0 bases and the J gene lost 0 bases, with 10 bases spanning the gap. The CDR3 length is 16 residues. The CDR3 loop reads CASSYSWTTSTDTQYF. CDR3 sequence (DNA): TGTGCCAGCAGTTACTCATGGACTACTAGCACAGATACGCAGTATTTT.

The chain's CDR3 is CATSKSYSNQPQHF. The CDR3 nucleotides are TGTGCCACCAGCAAGAGTTATAGCAATCAGCCCCAGCATTTT. The rearrangement joins TRBV15 to TRBJ1-5; D unclear. Germline loops: CDR1 LNHNV, CDR2 YYDKDF (reference sequence). The CDR3 sequence is 14 residues long. Trimming cost V 4 bases and J 0 bases, with 7 bases left between them. The whole variable domain, filled in from reference TRBV15 and TRBJ1-5, reads DAMVIQNPRYQVTQFGKPVTLSCSQTLNHNVMYWYQQKSSQAPKLLFHYYDKDFNNEADTPDNFQSRRPNTSFCFLDIRSPGLGDTAMYLCATSKSYSNQPQHFGDGTRLSIL.

V usage is TRBV30 and J usage is TRBJ2-7; 8 nucleotides agree with TRBD1. V was clipped by 0 bases and J by 3 bases; unmatched bases: 13. Germline CDR1 reads GTSNPN; CDR2 reads SVGIG (reference sequence). The CDR3 length is 17 residues. The CDR3 spells CAWSVPRDRPFYYEQYF. The CDR3 DNA reads as TGTGCCTGGAGTGTACCTCGGGACAGGCCATTCTACTACGAGCAGTACTTC.